This T cell receptor beta chain was obtained from a study of glioma-infiltrating T cells. Overall study results and limits: Above-expected tissue-blood divergence occurred in all gliomas, most in low-grade ones.

The CDR3 sequence is 13 residues long. V was trimmed by 1 base and J by 1 base, leaving 2 bases between them. Germline CDR1 SGHTA, CDR2 FQGNSA. This clonotype occurred many times. Its antigen is unidentified. TCR alpha and beta CDR3 regions were amplified from RNA using iRepertoire nested multiplex PCR. TCRdb reprocessed the multiplex PCR reads with MiXCR, giving one entry per CDR3 protein. Among fewer than 90,000 distinct CDR3 sequences, 23% were seen once, and the ten largest hold 6.7%. This chain connects TRBV7-2 to TRBJ2-1; no firm D call. This receptor was taken from a human donor with low-grade glioma or glioblastoma, undergoing nonglioma brain surgery, or in good health (not recorded which). The sequenced sample was glioma tissue, nonneoplastic brain tissue, or PBMCs (not recorded which). In DNA form, the CDR3 reads TGTGCCAGCAGCTTAGTTTCCTACAATGAGCAGTTCTTC. Translating gives CASSLVSYNEQFF.